This T cell receptor beta chain was identified in a study of identical twins. This clonotype was seen ten or more times. TCRdb ran MiXCR on the 5' RACE reads and lists one entry per CDR3 protein. The sample has about 340,000 distinct CDR3 sequences; 10% to 15% are singletons. The trim removed 3 bases at V and 5 bases at J, leaving 7 bases unmatched. The CDR3 length is 15 residues. CDR1 SQVTM and CDR2 ANQGSEA come from the germline V gene. These data are also associated with another study on yellow fever vaccine responses in identical twins.

This receptor was obtained from a woman in her late teens or twenties in good health. Sample: CD8+ T cells sorted from blood. The rearrangement links TRBV29-1 to TRBJ2-1; 10 bases agree with TRBD1. The CDR3 spells CSVEGRDRGHNEQFF. CDR3 sequence (DNA): TGCAGCGTTGAGGGTCGGGACAGGGGCCACAATGAGCAGTTCTTC.